This TCR beta chain was identified in a study of T cell clonality in common variable immunodeficiency. Findings and limits, study-wide: Compared with healthy controls, CVID subjects showed increased TCRbeta clonality, mostly in about a third.

Libraries were prepared by immunoSEQ multiplex PCR; TCRdb keeps only in-frame clonotypes and omits some of them. The sample contains approximately 52,000 clones, none of them singletons. This clone was seen ten or more times. Its target is not known. Sequencing input: peripheral blood mononuclear cells. The receptor comes from a person between 18 and 70 years old in good health.

CDR3 DNA (partial): TGTGCCAGCAGTGTCCCGGGCACAGATACG. Its translation: CASSVPGTDT. The full CDR3 protein reads CASSVPGTDTQYF. V gene TRBV6-1 combines with J gene TRBJ2-3; D not resolved. From the germline J gene comes the end of the CDR3, since the read stops 3 residues before it. The CDR3 loop spans 13 amino acids. Trimming stripped 4 bases from V and 1 base from J, with 6 bases between. The V gene's germline CDR1 is MNHNS and CDR2 SASEGT.